Sequencing of this TCR beta chain was carried out in a study of T cells after yellow fever vaccination. Study observations and caveats: The booster saw the reappearance of most primary-vaccination clones (approximately 97% CD4, 88% CD8).

In regard to this clonotype: Its antigen is currently unknown.

V trimming: 5 bases; J trimming: 4 bases; junction bases outside the gene matches: 6. CDR3 length: 15 residues. The V gene's germline CDR1 is SSHAT and CDR2 FNYEAQ (reference sequence). TCRdb reanalysed the 5' RACE reads using MiXCR and keeps one entry per CDR3 protein. The sample has 170,000 or so distinct CDR3 sequences, around 9.3% seen once. The source is a man between 18 and 35 years old who received the YFV17D yellow fever vaccine. The V and J genes are TRBV7-7 and TRBJ2-5; TRBD2 agrees at 11 bases. The source was CD8+ T cells sorted from PBMCs, collected 45 days after the yellow fever booster vaccination. The CDR3 nucleotides read TGTGCCAGCAGCCCAACCGGGACTAGCGGAGAGACCCAGTACTTC. This encodes CASSPTGTSGETQYF.